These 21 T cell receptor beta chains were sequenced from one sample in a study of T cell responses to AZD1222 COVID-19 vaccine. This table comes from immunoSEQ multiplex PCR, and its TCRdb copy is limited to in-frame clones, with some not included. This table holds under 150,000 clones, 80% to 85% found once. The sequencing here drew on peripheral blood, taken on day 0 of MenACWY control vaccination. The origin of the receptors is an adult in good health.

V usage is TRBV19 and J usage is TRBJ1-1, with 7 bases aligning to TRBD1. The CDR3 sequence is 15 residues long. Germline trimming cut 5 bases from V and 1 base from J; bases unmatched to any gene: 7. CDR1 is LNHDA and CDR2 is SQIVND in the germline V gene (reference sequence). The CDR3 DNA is TGTGCCAGTAGTGACCAGGGGGTGGGGAACACTGAAGCTTTCTTT. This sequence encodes CASSDQGVGNTEAFF.

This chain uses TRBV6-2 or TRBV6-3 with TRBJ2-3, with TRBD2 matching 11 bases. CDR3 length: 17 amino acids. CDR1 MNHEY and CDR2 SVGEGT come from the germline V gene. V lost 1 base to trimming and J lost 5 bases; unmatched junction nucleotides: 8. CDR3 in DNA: TGTGCCAGCAGTTACTATAGCGGGGGGGTTTCGGGAGATACGCAGTATTTT. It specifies CASSYYSGGVSGDTQYF.

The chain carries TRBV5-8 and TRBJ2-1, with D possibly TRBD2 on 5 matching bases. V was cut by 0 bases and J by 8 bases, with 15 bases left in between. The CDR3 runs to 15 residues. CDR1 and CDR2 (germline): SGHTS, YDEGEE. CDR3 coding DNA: TGTGCCAGCAGCTTGGGCCTTGCAGAGGAGGATGAGCAGTTCTTC. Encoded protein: CASSLGLAEEDEQFF.

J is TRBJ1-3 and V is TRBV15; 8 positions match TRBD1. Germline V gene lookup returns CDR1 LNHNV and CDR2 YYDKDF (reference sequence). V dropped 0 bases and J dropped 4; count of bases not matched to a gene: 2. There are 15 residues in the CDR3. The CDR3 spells CATSRDRGPGNTIYF. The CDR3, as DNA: TGTGCCACCAGCAGAGACAGGGGGCCAGGAAACACCATATATTTT.

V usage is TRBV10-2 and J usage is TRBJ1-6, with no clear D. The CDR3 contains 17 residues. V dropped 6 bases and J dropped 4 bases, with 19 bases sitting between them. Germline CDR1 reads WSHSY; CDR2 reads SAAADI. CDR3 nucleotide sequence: TGCGCCAGCAGCGGAGCCTTTTATGTACAGTATAATTCACCCCTCCACTTT. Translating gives CASSGAFYVQYNSPLHF.

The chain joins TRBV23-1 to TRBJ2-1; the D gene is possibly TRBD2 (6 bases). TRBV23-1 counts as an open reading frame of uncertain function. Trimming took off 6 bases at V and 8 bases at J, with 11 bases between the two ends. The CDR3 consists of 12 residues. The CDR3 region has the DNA TGCGCCAGCAGCCGGAGGGTCCATGAGCAGTTCTTC. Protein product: CASSRRVHEQFF.

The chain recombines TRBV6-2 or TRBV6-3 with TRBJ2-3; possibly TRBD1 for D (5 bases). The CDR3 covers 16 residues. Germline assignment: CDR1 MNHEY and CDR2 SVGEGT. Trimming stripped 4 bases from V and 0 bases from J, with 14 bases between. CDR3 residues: CASSFLTDGSTDTQYF. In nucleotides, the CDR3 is TGTGCCAGCAGTTTTTTGACAGACGGAAGCACAGATACGCAGTATTTT.

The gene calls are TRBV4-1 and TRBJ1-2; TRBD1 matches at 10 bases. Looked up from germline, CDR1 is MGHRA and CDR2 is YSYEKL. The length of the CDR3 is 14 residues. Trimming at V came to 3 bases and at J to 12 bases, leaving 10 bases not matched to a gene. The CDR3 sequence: CASSQTTGGARDTF. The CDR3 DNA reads TGCGCCAGCAGCCAGACGACAGGGGGCGCGAGGGACACCTTC.

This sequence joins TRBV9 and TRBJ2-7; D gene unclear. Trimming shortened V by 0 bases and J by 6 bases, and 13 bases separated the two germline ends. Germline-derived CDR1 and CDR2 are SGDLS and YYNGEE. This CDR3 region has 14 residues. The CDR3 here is CASSVDWVGVEQYF. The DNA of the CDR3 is TGTGCCAGCAGCGTAGACTGGGTTGGGGTCGAGCAGTACTTC.

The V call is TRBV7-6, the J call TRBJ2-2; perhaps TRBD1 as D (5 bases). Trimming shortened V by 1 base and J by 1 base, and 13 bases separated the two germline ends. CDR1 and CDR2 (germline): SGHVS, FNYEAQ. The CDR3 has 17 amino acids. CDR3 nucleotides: TGTGCCAGCAGCTTAGAGGGGTCTTTAAGGAACACCGGGGAGCTGTTTTTT. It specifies CASSLEGSLRNTGELFF.

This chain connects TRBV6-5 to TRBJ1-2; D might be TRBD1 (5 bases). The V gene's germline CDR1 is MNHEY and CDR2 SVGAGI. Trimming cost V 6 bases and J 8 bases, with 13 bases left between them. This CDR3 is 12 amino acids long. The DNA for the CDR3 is TGTGCCAGCAGCCGACTTGGGGGAGGCTACACCTTC. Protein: CASSRLGGGYTF.

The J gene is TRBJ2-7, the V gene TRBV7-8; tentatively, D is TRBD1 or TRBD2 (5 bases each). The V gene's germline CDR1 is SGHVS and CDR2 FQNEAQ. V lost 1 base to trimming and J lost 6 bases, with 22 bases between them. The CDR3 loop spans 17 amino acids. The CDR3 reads CASSLGGLISGLGEQYF. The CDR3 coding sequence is TGTGCCAGCAGCTTAGGCGGGCTTATCTCAGGGCTAGGCGAGCAGTACTTC.

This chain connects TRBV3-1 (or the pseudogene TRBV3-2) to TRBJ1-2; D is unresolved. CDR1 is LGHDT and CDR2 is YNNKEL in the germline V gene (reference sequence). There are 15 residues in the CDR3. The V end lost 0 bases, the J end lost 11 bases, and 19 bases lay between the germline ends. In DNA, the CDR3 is TGTGCCAGCAGCCAAGATAGTCGGACGGCTCGGGGTTACACCTTC. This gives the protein CASSQDSRTARGYTF.

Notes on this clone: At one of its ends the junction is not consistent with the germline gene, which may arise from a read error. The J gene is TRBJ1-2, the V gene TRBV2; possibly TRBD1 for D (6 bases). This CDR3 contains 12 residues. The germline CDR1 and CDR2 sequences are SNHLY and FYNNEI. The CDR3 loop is CASSSRQALTPF. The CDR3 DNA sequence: TGTGCCAGCAGTTCCCGACAGGCGCTAACCCCGTTC.

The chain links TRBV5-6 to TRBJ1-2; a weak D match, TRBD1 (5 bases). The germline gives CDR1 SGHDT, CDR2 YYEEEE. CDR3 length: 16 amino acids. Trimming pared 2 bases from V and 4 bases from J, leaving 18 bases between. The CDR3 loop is CASSLYFRGEGYGYTF. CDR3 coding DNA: TGTGCCAGCAGCTTATATTTTCGAGGGGAAGGCTATGGCTACACCTTC.

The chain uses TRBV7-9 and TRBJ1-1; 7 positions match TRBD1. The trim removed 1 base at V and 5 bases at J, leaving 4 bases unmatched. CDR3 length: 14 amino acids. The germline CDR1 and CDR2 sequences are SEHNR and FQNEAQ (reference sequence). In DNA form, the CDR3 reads TGTGCCAGCAGCTTAGGGTCAGGGGGGACTGAAGCTTTCTTT. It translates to CASSLGSGGTEAFF.

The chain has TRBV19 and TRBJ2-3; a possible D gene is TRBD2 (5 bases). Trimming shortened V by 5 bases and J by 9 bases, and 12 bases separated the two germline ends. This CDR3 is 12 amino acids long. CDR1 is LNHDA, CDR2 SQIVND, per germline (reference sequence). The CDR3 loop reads CASSATGSTQYF. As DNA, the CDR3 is TGTGCCAGTAGTGCCACGGGATCCACGCAGTATTTT.

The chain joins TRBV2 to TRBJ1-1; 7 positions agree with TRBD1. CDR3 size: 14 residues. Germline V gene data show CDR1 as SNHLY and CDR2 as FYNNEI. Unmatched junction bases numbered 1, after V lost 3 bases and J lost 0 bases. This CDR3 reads CASSETGLNTEAFF. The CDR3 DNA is TGTGCCAGCAGTGAGACAGGGCTGAACACTGAAGCTTTCTTT.

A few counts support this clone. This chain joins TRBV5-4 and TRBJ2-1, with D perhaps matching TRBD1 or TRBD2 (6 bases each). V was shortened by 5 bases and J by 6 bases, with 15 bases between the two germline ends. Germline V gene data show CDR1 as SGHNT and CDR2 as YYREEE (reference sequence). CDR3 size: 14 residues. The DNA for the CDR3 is TGTGCCAGCAGGGTAGAGGGGGGAATCAATGAGCAGTTCTTC. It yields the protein CASRVEGGINEQFF.

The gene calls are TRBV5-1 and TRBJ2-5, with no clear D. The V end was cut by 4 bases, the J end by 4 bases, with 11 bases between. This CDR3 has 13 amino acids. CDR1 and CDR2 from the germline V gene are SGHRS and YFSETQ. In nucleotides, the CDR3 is TGCGCCAGCAGCATGTGGGTAGGAGAGACCCAGTACTTC. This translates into CASSMWVGETQYF.

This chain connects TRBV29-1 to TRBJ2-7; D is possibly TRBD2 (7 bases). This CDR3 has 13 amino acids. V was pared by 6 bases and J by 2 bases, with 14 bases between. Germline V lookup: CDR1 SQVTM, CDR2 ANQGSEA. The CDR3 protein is CSVVRGAPYEQYF. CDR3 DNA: TGCAGCGTAGTCCGGGGGGCCCCCTACGAGCAGTACTTC.